This T cell receptor (beta chain) was recovered during a study of read filtering for tumor transcriptome and immune sequencing. Study results and caveats: This fraction held mixed bone marrow immune cells after CD138-negative sorting. IR-seq and RNA-seq agreed better without single-read clonotypes.

In this sample, this clonotype turned up many times. As yet, its antigen is unknown. The V gene's germline CDR1 is MRHNA and CDR2 SNTAGT. V lost 6 bases, J lost 9 bases, and 4 bases stayed unmatched. The CDR3 runs to 14 residues. The library was built from roughly 400 ng RNA with molecular barcoded adaptors for alpha/delta and beta/gamma chains. A single record per CDR3 protein comes from TCRdb applying MiXCR to the reads. The data contain 85,000 or so distinct CDR3 sequences, 9% to 15% of them seen just once; the ten biggest clones take up about 15%. The J gene is TRBJ2-1, the V gene TRBV6-4, with TRBD2 matching 14 bases. Input material: a population of CD138-negative cells sorted from bone marrow. The TCR comes from a donor aged 40 or older with multiple myeloma. The CDR3 sequence is CASSRLAGGLEQFF. In DNA, the CDR3 is TGTGCCAGCAGCAGACTAGCGGGAGGGCTTGAGCAGTTCTTC.